These 8 T cell receptor beta chains came from one sample sequenced in a study of a mutant IDH1 vaccine in newly diagnosed glioma. This table comes from immunoSEQ multiplex PCR, and its TCRdb copy is limited to in-frame clones, with some not included. The repertoire holds around 9,800 clones, about 91% seen once, with about 5.2% in the top ten. Their antigens remain unidentified. The sample's time point: week 23, last vaccination. The study gave 300 ug of mutant IDH1 20-mer peptide per vaccine dose, with topical imiquimod. Sequenced here: PBMCs, sampled from a glioma patient whose treatment included an IDH1 peptide vaccine. The receptors come from a woman aged 40 to 50 with glioma. Some clones in this sample may be carry-over from other donors' samples.

A few counts support this clone. This chain uses TRBV5-8 with TRBJ1-1; D gene uncertain. V lost 4 bases to trimming and J lost 1 base, with 5 bases between them. In germline, CDR1 is SGHTS, CDR2 YDEGEE. The CDR3 covers 12 residues. DNA for the CDR3: TGTGCCAGCAGCCCCGGGAACACTGAAGCTTTCTTT. Translation: CASSPGNTEAFF. Supplemented by reference TRBV5-8 and TRBJ1-1, the full variable domain reads EAGVTQSPTHLIKTRGQQATLRCSPISGHTSVYWYQQALGLGLQFLLWYDEGEERNRGNFPPRFSGRQFPNYSSELNVNALELEDSALYLCASSPGNTEAFFGQGTRLTVV.

The rearrangement links TRBV7-2 to TRBJ1-1; TRBD1 is a possible D gene (6 bases). The V end was cut by 2 bases, the J end by 2 bases, with 9 bases between. The CDR3 is made up of 14 amino acids. The germline gives CDR1 SGHTA, CDR2 FQGNSA. The CDR3 nucleotides read TGTGCCAGCAGCTTATCAGGGGACAACACTGAAGCTTTCTTT. It is translated as CASSLSGDNTEAFF.

The rearrangement uses TRBV4-2 and TRBJ1-2, with D tentatively TRBD1 (6 bases). The V gene's germline CDR1 is LGHNA and CDR2 YNFKEQ. V dropped 4 bases and J dropped 5 bases, with 17 bases sitting between them. This CDR3 is built from 15 residues. The CDR3 protein is CASSPAAPGEYGYTF. CDR3 DNA sequence: TGTGCCAGCAGCCCCGCCGCCCCAGGGGAATATGGCTACACCTTC.

This clone was seen only once. This rearrangement joins TRBV30 to TRBJ2-3; 10 nucleotides match TRBD2. Germline V gene lookup returns CDR1 GTSNPN and CDR2 SVGIG (reference sequence). Trimming took 2 bases from V and 6 from J; bases not matched to a gene: 8. The CDR3 consists of 15 residues. CDR3: CAWSRTSGWIDTQYF. CDR3 coding DNA: TGTGCCTGGAGTCGGACTAGCGGTTGGATCGATACGCAGTATTTT.

The J gene is TRBJ1-1, the V gene TRBV29-1, with D perhaps TRBD1 (5 bases). V was trimmed by 0 bases and J by 0 bases, leaving 11 bases between them. The germline gives CDR1 SQVTM, CDR2 ANQGSEA. The length of the CDR3 is 15 residues. In nucleotides, the CDR3 is TGCAGCGTTGAAGATCGGGCAGGGCTGAACACTGAAGCTTTCTTT. It is translated as CSVEDRAGLNTEAFF.

The rearrangement joins TRBV6-1 to TRBJ2-7; D may match TRBD1 or TRBD2 (5 bases each). Trimming took 8 bases from V and 3 from J, leaving 14 bases between them. Germline values: CDR1 MNHNS, CDR2 SASEGT. The CDR3 contains 13 residues. The CDR3, as DNA: TGTGCCAGCGAACCTCGGGGCGGCTACGAGCAGTACTTC. Its protein is CASEPRGGYEQYF.

CDR3 amino acids: CASSATLSATPYNEQFF. The CDR3 coding sequence is TGTGCCAGCAGTGCAACCCTAAGCGCCACCCCCTACAATGAGCAGTTCTTC. The J gene is TRBJ2-1, the V gene TRBV6-1; D call uncertain. The V gene lost 4 bases and the J gene lost 2 bases, with 18 bases spanning the gap. Germline CDR1 is MNHNS and CDR2 is SASEGT. The CDR3 has 17 residues.

The chain employs TRBV18 and TRBJ1-2, with D uncertain. The CDR3 loop spans 14 amino acids. Trimming stripped 6 bases from V and 4 bases from J, with 15 bases between. The germline CDR1 and CDR2 sequences are KGHSH and LQKENI. CDR3 protein: CASSPEVVTYGYTF. Here the CDR3 DNA reads TGTGCCAGCTCCCCGGAGGTTGTCACCTATGGCTACACCTTC.